The 15 T cell receptor beta chains reported below all come from one sample, sequenced in a study of blood T cell repertoires in COVID-19. Libraries were prepared by immunoSEQ multiplex PCR; TCRdb keeps only in-frame clonotypes and omits some of them. Counted here are some 26,000 clones, around four fifths occurring once; the ten biggest clones make up about two fifths. The specimen was peripheral blood. Every receptor here comes from a man between 65 and 85 years old with acute or convalescent COVID-19.

The J gene is TRBJ2-7, the V gene TRBV28; 8 bases agree with TRBD2. The CDR3 sequence is 14 residues long. The germline V gene has CDR1 MDHEN and CDR2 SYDVKM. V was pared by 7 bases and J by 3 bases, with 8 bases of the junction left unmatched. CDR3 in DNA: TGTGCCAGCATCGGGAGGGGCTCTCTCTACGAGCAGTACTTC. This translates into CASIGRGSLYEQYF.

The table lists this clone with a count of one. J is TRBJ2-5 and V is TRBV27; maybe TRBD2 (5 bases). This CDR3 spans 14 amino acids. Deletions cut 9 bases from V and 5 bases from J, with 19 bases between. CDR1 is MNHEY and CDR2 is SMNVEV in the germline V gene (reference sequence). This CDR3 is CASALRVGGETQYF. The CDR3 DNA reads as TGTGCCAGTGCCCTACGTGTGGGCGGGGAGACCCAGTACTTC.

The rearrangement uses TRBV7-6 and TRBJ2-7; possible D gene TRBD2, 6 bases. Germline V lookup: CDR1 SGHVS, CDR2 FNYEAQ. This CDR3 is built from 19 residues. V was shortened by 0 bases and J by 0 bases, with 21 bases between the two germline ends. CDR3 region: CASSLAKAGFSWVSYEQYF. CDR3 nucleotides: TGTGCCAGCAGCTTAGCGAAGGCGGGATTCTCATGGGTCTCCTACGAGCAGTACTTC.

V usage is TRBV2 and J usage is TRBJ1-5, with a tentative D call TRBD1 (5 bases). Trimming stripped 8 bases from V and 3 bases from J, with 11 bases between. The CDR3 totals 13 residues. The germline V gene encodes CDR1 SNHLY and CDR2 FYNNEI. The CDR3 loop reads CASYRDSNQPQHF. In DNA form, the CDR3 reads TGTGCCAGCTACCGGGACTCCAATCAGCCCCAGCATTTT.

The chain employs TRBV5-4 and TRBJ1-4; D might be TRBD1 (5 bases). V shed 4 bases and J shed 8 bases, with 18 bases lying between them. The CDR3 runs to 15 residues. From germline, CDR1 is SGHNT and CDR2 YYREEE (reference sequence). The CDR3 coding sequence is TGTGCCAGCAGCCGTGGGGGGAGCGGAGACGAAAAACTGTTTTTT. It codes for CASSRGGSGDEKLFF.

This chain links TRBV24-1 with TRBJ2-1, with a possible D match to TRBD2 (5 bases). V dropped 4 bases and J dropped 2 bases, with 11 bases sitting between them. This CDR3 contains 15 residues. In germline, CDR1 is KGHDR, CDR2 SFDVKD. CDR3 loop: CATSEAKGAYNEQFF. CDR3 sequence (DNA): TGTGCCACCAGTGAGGCAAAGGGAGCCTACAATGAGCAGTTCTTC.

The V gene is TRBV7-9, the J gene TRBJ2-7; tentative D call: TRBD2 (6 bases). Trimming took off 4 bases at V and 0 bases at J, with 13 bases between the two ends. Germline CDR1 is SEHNR and CDR2 is FQNEAQ (reference sequence). The CDR3 totals 15 residues. The CDR3 DNA is TGTGCCAGCAGCTCCCCGATGGGGGGCTCCTACGAGCAGTACTTC. Amino acid sequence: CASSSPMGGSYEQYF. Full variable domain (missing parts from reference TRBV7-9 and TRBJ2-7): DTGVSQNPRHKITKRGQNVTFRCDPISEHNRLYWYRQTLGQGPEFLTYFQNEAQLEKSRLLSDRFSAERPKGSFSTLEIQRTEQGDSAMYLCASSSPMGGSYEQYFGPGTRLTVT.

This clone was seen just once. The chain has TRBV2 and TRBJ2-2; D may be TRBD2 (6 bases). Germline CDR1 and CDR2: SNHLY and FYNNEI. This CDR3 contains 14 residues. Deletions cut 7 bases from V and 2 bases from J, with 11 bases between. The CDR3 nucleotides are TGTGCCAGCATTGTTGCGGGAAACACCGGGGAGCTGTTTTTT. Amino acid sequence: CASIVAGNTGELFF.

The J gene is TRBJ2-7, the V gene TRBV6-5, with no clear D. Germline V lookup: CDR1 MNHEY, CDR2 SVGAGI. The V and J ends lost 5 bases and 0 bases respectively, with 11 bases between them. The CDR3 extends over 14 amino acids. The DNA for the CDR3 is TGTGCCAGCAGTACTTCAGCGTTCTCCTACGAGCAGTACTTC. Translation: CASSTSAFSYEQYF.

This clone was recorded once. The chain employs TRBV12-3 or TRBV12-4 and TRBJ1-1; 8 bases are shared with TRBD1. The CDR3 consists of 13 residues. The J segment lost 8 bases and the V segment lost 5 bases, leaving 7 bases of the junction unmatched. The CDR3, as DNA: TGTGCCAGCAGTACCGGACAGGGAGCGGAAGCTTTCTTT. It encodes CASSTGQGAEAFF.

Of note for this clone: An end of the junction does not agree with germline; a read error may underlie this. J is TRBJ1-1 and V is TRBV18; D ambiguous. Germline lookup yields CDR1 KGHSH and CDR2 LQKENI. CDR3 size: 16 residues. The chain's CDR3 is CASSPIEVRQNTETFF. The CDR3 bases are TGTGCCAGCTCACCAATCGAAGTCAGACAAAACACTGAAACTTTCTTT.

The J gene is TRBJ2-7, the V gene TRBV10-3; no firm D call. Germline CDR1 is ENHRY and CDR2 is SYGVKD. Trimming stripped 0 bases from V and 3 bases from J, with 3 bases between. CDR3 size: 12 residues. The CDR3, as DNA: TGTGCCATCAGTGAGTCGAGCTACGAGCAGTACTTC. It translates to CAISESSYEQYF.

This chain uses TRBV28 with TRBJ1-6, with TRBD1 matching 9 bases. CDR3 length: 14 residues. V shed 2 bases, J shed 7 bases, and the junction held 0 bases outside the gene matches. Germline V gene data show CDR1 as MDHEN and CDR2 as SYDVKM. CDR3 sequence (DNA): TGTGCCAGCAGTTTAGACAGGGGGAATTCACCCCTCCACTTT. It is translated as CASSLDRGNSPLHF.

This clone was detected only once. The rearrangement links TRBV6-5 to TRBJ1-1, with TRBD1 matching 7 bases. The germline gives CDR1 MNHEY, CDR2 SVGAGI. This CDR3 has 14 amino acids. Unmatched junction bases numbered 9, after V lost 10 bases and J lost 1 base. In DNA, the CDR3 is TGTGCCACCGAGGGACGGACAGGGAACACTGAAGCTTTCTTT. It encodes CATEGRTGNTEAFF.

The chain links TRBV12-3 or TRBV12-4 to TRBJ1-2, with D perhaps matching TRBD1 (5 bases). The germline V and J ends were trimmed by 5 bases and 2 bases, with 9 bases remaining between them. This CDR3 has 13 residues. CDR3 nucleotide sequence: TGTGCCAGCAGTCAACAGGACAACTATGGCTACACCTTC. Protein product: CASSQQDNYGYTF.